This TCR beta chain was sequenced in a study of identical twins. Study-wide points: With monozygotic twins, out-of-frame TCR alpha sharing exceeded what models estimated. Because invariant MAIT and iNKT cells could be present, zero-insertion analyses could be partly confounded. Twins shared out-of-frame alpha sequences with excess low generation probability. A cross-sectional statistical analysis, not follow-up of the same donors, supported the conclusions.

TCRdb re-derived calls from the 5' RACE reads in MiXCR, one entry per CDR3 protein. The sample shows around 680,000 distinct CDR3 sequences, 8.5% to 9% of them seen only once. As to this clonotype: The antigen is undetermined.

This CDR3 comprises 15 residues. CDR1 MDHEN and CDR2 SYDVKM come from the germline V gene. The V end lost 0 bases, the J end lost 2 bases, and 10 bases lay between the germline ends. A further study also used this sample, focusing on yellow fever vaccine responses in identical twins.

The sequence came from a woman between 18 and 29 years old in good health. Sequences were obtained from PBMCs. The chain links TRBV28 to TRBJ2-5; D is perhaps TRBD2 (6 bases). The CDR3 DNA sequence: TGTGCCAGCAGTTTATGGCGGGGACGTCAAGAGACCCAGTACTTC. Translated: CASSLWRGRQETQYF.